This T cell receptor (beta chain) was captured by sequencing in a study of cytomegalovirus exposure and HLA in healthy donors. Germline V CDR1 and CDR2: SGHVS, FNYEAQ. The length of the CDR3 is 14 residues. The V gene lost 3 bases and the J gene lost 0 bases, with 6 bases spanning the gap. Healthy bone marrow donors made up the donors. PCR involved 60 Vbeta and 13 Jbeta primers. Method: immunoSEQ multiplex PCR; TCRdb's copy keeps in-frame clones and lacks some. The sample lists 110,000 to 150,000 clones, under 90% seen once, with 2% to 2.5% in the top ten. This TCR derives from a boy aged 2 to 10 in good health and CMV-seronegative. The J gene is TRBJ2-1, the V gene TRBV7-6; D is unclear. Sequencing was performed on PBMCs. In DNA, the CDR3 is TGTGCCAGCAGCTTCATCGGCTCCTACAATGAGCAGTTCTTC. Translation gives CASSFIGSYNEQFF.